This TCR beta chain came from a study of OX40 agonist ivuxolimab in advanced cancers. Looking at the study overall: The costimulatory receptor OX40 (CD134) was targeted by ivuxolimab, a fully human IgG2 agonistic monoclonal antibody. Intravenous ivuxolimab was administered to patients every 2 weeks at six dose levels: 0.01, 0.1, 0.3, 1.5, 3 and 10 mg/kg. Of the approximately 50 patients in dose escalation, about 20 had hepatocellular carcinoma, approximately 15 had melanoma, 9 had renal cell carcinoma and 9 had head and neck cancer. In the dose-escalation cohort, 70% to 85% of patients were male, and the mean age was around 60 years, with a range of about 23 to 80. Prior anti-PD-1, anti-PD-L1 or anti-CTLA-4 therapy was permitted, and approximately 40% of dose-escalation patients had received checkpoint inhibitors. Partial responses occurred in three dose-escalation patients: two with cutaneous melanoma and one with hepatocellular carcinoma. Peripheral TCRbeta sequencing was intended to test whether TCR sequence diversity was altered and clonal T-cell expansion was caused by ivuxolimab. The paper describes the monotherapy dose-escalation part (N ≈ 51 patients) of the phase I trial of ivuxolimab.

CDR1 and CDR2 are read off the germline V gene as KGHSH and LQKENI. Spanning cysteine to phenylalanine, the CDR3 consists of 14 amino acids. CDR3 DNA only is kept here, 42 bases in frame from base 1. At the junction V is shortened by 3 bases and J by 2 bases, with 11 bases in between. Turning to this clone: Its binding antigen is unknown. Base qualities are not provided; no much larger clone lies one nucleotide away.

The paper as a whole reports these results and caveats: At doses of 0.1 to 3.0 mg/kg, clonal expansion of both CD4+ and CD8+ blood T cells was observed from baseline to week 6. In the 0.1-3.0 mg/kg groups, partial responders were among the patients with the lowest normalized peripheral clonal expansion, particularly in CD8+ T cells. On average, CD8+ T cells showed more expanded clones than CD4+ T cells after ivuxolimab. The antigen specificity of the clonally expanded peripheral T cells was not determined. Low levels of normalized T-cell clonal expansion were also seen in some patients who did not respond.

For sequencing of the TCRbeta CDR3 region, genomic DNA was extracted from the sorted cells. The immunoSEQ Assay was used to sequence the TCRbeta CDR3 regions. TCRdb's version of the immuneACCESS table is confined to in-frame rearrangements and falls short of the full clone set. An unresolved V gene accounts for under half of the shortfall where checked; the remainder is of unknown origin. The sample table contains under 80,000 clones; only one count was recorded for roughly 87% of them. The top ten clonotypes cover roughly 0.5% of the sample. The trial excluded patients who had a history of autoimmune disease or who were on systemic immunosuppression. Peripheral blood for TCR sequencing was collected from all dose cohorts at baseline, on cycle 4 day 1, and on cycle 7 day 1. The samples were drawn from a first-in-human, open-label, multicenter phase I dose-escalation trial of ivuxolimab. Adults with locally advanced or metastatic head and neck squamous cell, hepatocellular, melanoma or renal cell carcinoma were enrolled in the trial. Before TCR sequencing, CD4+ T cells and CD8+ T cells from peripheral blood were sorted into separate populations.

The receptor comes from an adult with an advanced solid tumor such as melanoma, head and neck, liver or kidney cancer. The sequencing here drew on CD4+ or CD8+ T cells sorted from blood, taken in a trial of the OX40 agonist ivuxolimab. The rearranged chain carries TRBV18 and TRBJ2-7; the D gene remains uncertain. The DNA sequence is given as TGTGCCAGCTCACCCCCCGTCCGGGCCTACGAGCAGTACTTC. Translated, it reads CASSPPVRAYEQYF. The full variable domain, completed from the reference TRBV18 and TRBJ2-7 proteins outside the CDR3, reads NAGVMQNPRHLVRRRGQEARLRCSPMKGHSHVYWYRQLPEEGLKFMVYLQKENIIDESGMPKERFSAEFPKEGPSILRIQQVVRGDSAAYFCASSPPVRAYEQYFGPGTRLTVT.